Following are 31 T cell receptor beta chains from one sample sequenced in a study of T cell responses to AZD1222 COVID-19 vaccine. Sequenced by immunoSEQ multiplex PCR; TCRdb stores in-frame clones only, minus some. The sample consists of roughly 67,000 clones, about 80% of them appearing once. The input for sequencing was peripheral blood, taken on day 0 of AZD1222 vaccination. These receptor sequences come from an adult in good health.

The gene calls are TRBV5-4 and TRBJ2-1; 9 bases line up with TRBD2. There are 17 residues in the CDR3. The germline CDR1 and CDR2 sequences are SGHNT and YYREEE (reference sequence). The V and J ends lost 0 bases and 8 bases, in that order; junction bases with no gene match: 12. The CDR3 DNA sequence: TGTGCCAGCAGCTTGGTAGCTAGCGGGGCCTCCAGCGATGAGCAGTTCTTC. Translated: CASSLVASGASSDEQFF.

The J gene is TRBJ1-2, the V gene TRBV7-9; TRBD1 is a possible D gene (6 bases). Germline-derived CDR1 and CDR2 are SEHNR and FQNEAQ (reference sequence). Trimming removed 1 base from V and 3 bases from J, with 9 bases in between. The length of the CDR3 is 14 residues. The chain's CDR3 is CASSLGTEHYGYTF. CDR3 nucleotide sequence: TGTGCCAGCAGCTTAGGGACAGAACACTATGGCTACACCTTC.

The gene calls are TRBV12-3 or TRBV12-4 and TRBJ1-6, with 7 bases aligning to TRBD1. This CDR3 comprises 13 residues. V lost 6 bases to trimming and J lost 7 bases; unmatched junction nucleotides: 3. CDR3 protein: CASSATGNSPLHF. The DNA for the CDR3 is TGTGCCAGCAGCGCGACAGGGAATTCACCCCTCCACTTT.

The chain joins TRBV10-3 to TRBJ1-1, with 8 nucleotides matching TRBD1. The V segment lost 5 bases and the J segment 4 bases; nucleotides outside the gene matches: 12. This CDR3 comprises 16 residues. Germline CDR1 and CDR2: ENHRY and SYGVKD. CDR3 region: CAISPGGAGGSTEAFF. The CDR3 DNA reads as TGTGCCATCAGTCCAGGGGGCGCAGGGGGTAGCACTGAAGCTTTCTTT.

This clone was seen just once. V usage is TRBV5-1 and J usage is TRBJ2-7, with TRBD1 identical over 9 bases. CDR3 length: 18 amino acids. With V trimmed by 0 bases and J by 3 bases, 13 bases remained unmatched. Per germline, CDR1 SGHRS and CDR2 YFSETQ. In DNA form, the CDR3 reads TGCGCCAGCAGCTTGGTCTTTCCGGGACAGGGTACCCACTACGAGCAGTACTTC. The encoded protein is CASSLVFPGQGTHYEQYF. The whole variable domain, filled in from reference TRBV5-1 and TRBJ2-7, reads KAGVTQTPRYLIKTRGQQVTLSCSPISGHRSVSWYQQTPGQGLQFLFEYFSETQRNKGNFPGRFSGRQFSNSRSEMNVSTLELGDSALYLCASSLVFPGQGTHYEQYFGPGTRLTVT.

This clone was seen only once. This chain uses TRBV6-5 with TRBJ1-6, with D perhaps matching TRBD1 (5 bases). CDR1 MNHEY and CDR2 SVGAGI come from the germline V gene. CDR3 length: 15 residues. The V end lost 0 bases, the J end lost 5 bases, and 8 bases lay between the germline ends. The CDR3 reads CASSYSDRNNSPLHF. For the CDR3, the DNA is TGTGCCAGCAGTTACTCTGACAGAAATAATTCACCCCTCCACTTT.

This clone was counted only a few times. This sequence joins TRBV10-3 and TRBJ1-6; a weak D match, TRBD1 (5 bases). The CDR3 contains 14 residues. The ends were cut back, 4 bases at V and 9 bases at J, with 13 bases in the middle. The germline gives CDR1 ENHRY, CDR2 SYGVKD. Here the CDR3 reads CAISGTVGGSPLHF. In DNA, the CDR3 is TGTGCCATCAGTGGAACCGTCGGGGGTTCACCCCTCCACTTT.

The genes are TRBV10-3 and TRBJ1-6, with 7 bases aligning to TRBD1. Germline values: CDR1 ENHRY, CDR2 SYGVKD. CDR3 length: 13 amino acids. V dropped 7 bases and J dropped 7; count of bases not matched to a gene: 4. The CDR3 nucleotides read TGTGCCATCAAGCAGGGGGGGAATTCACCCCTCCACTTT. Residues: CAIKQGGNSPLHF.

This clone was picked up a small number of times. V gene TRBV7-2 combines with J gene TRBJ1-4; TRBD1 matches at 7 bases. Germline loops: CDR1 SGHTA, CDR2 FQGNSA. This CDR3 is 15 amino acids long. V was clipped by 7 bases and J by 8 bases; unmatched bases: 13. DNA for the CDR3: TGTGCCAGCACCCCCGAGAGCACAGGGGTCGAAAAACTGTTTTTT. Translating gives CASTPESTGVEKLFF.

CDR3 sequence (DNA): TGCGCCAGCAGGCATCGGGACATAAGCACAGATACGCAGTATTTT. Translated: CASRHRDISTDTQYF. V is TRBV5-1 and J is TRBJ2-3; D might be TRBD1 (6 bases). Germline CDR1 SGHRS, CDR2 YFSETQ. V lost 5 bases and J lost 0, with 13 bases in between. The CDR3 sequence is 15 residues long. Filled out from reference TRBV5-1 and TRBJ2-3, the complete variable domain reads KAGVTQTPRYLIKTRGQQVTLSCSPISGHRSVSWYQQTPGQGLQFLFEYFSETQRNKGNFPGRFSGRQFSNSRSEMNVSTLELGDSALYLCASRHRDISTDTQYFGPGTRLTVL.

This clone was recorded only once. The rearrangement uses TRBV19 and TRBJ2-5; D is undetermined. This CDR3 comprises 13 residues. CDR1 and CDR2 from the germline V gene are LNHDA and SQIVND (reference sequence). V was cut by 3 bases and J by 5 bases, with 10 bases left in between. CDR3 in amino acids: CASSIYQEETQYF. CDR3 coding DNA: TGTGCCAGTAGTATTTACCAAGAGGAGACCCAGTACTTC.

The J gene is TRBJ2-5, the V gene TRBV9, with D perhaps TRBD2 (5 bases). The CDR3 totals 16 residues. CDR1 is SGDLS and CDR2 is YYNGEE in the germline V gene. The V end lost 0 bases, the J end lost 4 bases, and 16 bases lay between the germline ends. CDR3 sequence: CASSVGEYPLGETQYF. CDR3 sequence (DNA): TGTGCCAGCAGCGTAGGGGAGTATCCCCTGGGAGAGACCCAGTACTTC.

The chain joins TRBV5-4 to TRBJ1-6; tentative D call: TRBD1 (5 bases). The CDR3 loop spans 15 amino acids. CDR1 and CDR2 (germline): SGHNT, YYREEE (reference sequence). Trimming shortened V by 0 bases and J by 7 bases, and 11 bases separated the two germline ends. DNA of the CDR3: TGTGCCAGCAGCTTGGCTGGGACGGTGAATTCACCCCTCCACTTT. Its protein product is CASSLAGTVNSPLHF.

The V call is TRBV9, the J call TRBJ2-2, with 8 positions matching TRBD2. There are 17 residues in the CDR3. The V gene end was trimmed by 0 bases and the J gene end by 2 bases; junction bases not matched to a gene: 6. Germline V gives CDR1 SGDLS, CDR2 YYNGEE. CDR3: CASSVAASGRNTGELFF. The DNA for the CDR3 is TGTGCCAGCAGCGTAGCGGCTAGCGGGCGAAACACCGGGGAGCTGTTTTTT.

The chain combines TRBV10-3 with TRBJ1-1, with D tentatively TRBD1 (5 bases). This CDR3 contains 15 residues. Looked up from germline, CDR1 is ENHRY and CDR2 is SYGVKD. Trimming removed 3 bases from V and 3 bases from J, with 14 bases in between. CDR3 coding DNA: TGTGCCATCAGTGAATTGGGGGGAAGGGACACTGAAGCTTTCTTT. Translating gives CAISELGGRDTEAFF.

V is TRBV3-1 (or the pseudogene TRBV3-2) and J is TRBJ1-3; no reliable D call. The CDR3 is 18 residues long. Looked up from germline, CDR1 is LGHDT and CDR2 is YNNKEL (reference sequence). The ends were cut back, 2 bases at V and 4 bases at J, with 21 bases in the middle. The CDR3 DNA follows: TGTGCCAGCAGCCAAAAACTGACACCGGGTTTCATAGGAAACACCATATATTTT. As protein: CASSQKLTPGFIGNTIYF.

The rearrangement joins TRBV7-9 to TRBJ2-2; TRBD1 matches 7 bases. V shed 5 bases, J shed 0 bases, and the junction held 6 bases outside the gene matches. Germline-derived CDR1 and CDR2 are SEHNR and FQNEAQ (reference sequence). The CDR3 contains 16 residues. The CDR3 region has the DNA TGTGCCAGCAGCCACTGGACAGGAACGAACACCGGGGAGCTGTTTTTT. Encoded protein: CASSHWTGTNTGELFF.

J is TRBJ2-7 and V is TRBV4-3; D possibly corresponds to TRBD2 (7 bases). CDR3 length: 13 residues. The V end was cut by 1 base, the J end by 7 bases, with 11 bases between. CDR1 is LGHNA and CDR2 is YSLEER in the germline V gene. The CDR3 reads CASSQGRGLEQYF. For the CDR3, the DNA is TGCGCCAGCAGCCAAGGGCGGGGGCTTGAGCAGTACTTC.

As regards this clone: A junction boundary mismatches the germline segment, possibly from a read error. This chain uses TRBV10-2 with TRBJ2-7; D is possibly TRBD2 (7 bases). From germline, CDR1 is WSHSY and CDR2 SAAADI. CDR3 length equals 15 residues. The CDR3 DNA follows: TGCGCCAGCCGCCCGGGAGAGGGGGGGACCTACGGGCAGTACTTC. Protein product: CASRPGEGGTYGQYF.

V usage is TRBV5-4 and J usage is TRBJ1-1, with 11 positions matching TRBD1. Germline trimming cut 4 bases from V and 7 bases from J; bases unmatched to any gene: 9. In germline, CDR1 is SGHNT, CDR2 YYREEE (reference sequence). This CDR3 has 15 residues. The CDR3: CASSVDRGLKGEAFF. As DNA, the CDR3 is TGTGCCAGCAGCGTGGACAGGGGGCTTAAGGGTGAAGCTTTCTTT.

This clone was observed once. The rearrangement uses TRBV5-6 and TRBJ2-1; D may be TRBD1 (6 bases). This CDR3 has 14 residues. Germline CDR1 reads SGHDT; CDR2 reads YYEEEE. V lost 1 base to trimming and J lost 10 bases, with 15 bases between them. The chain's CDR3 is CASSLSLTGFEQFF. CDR3 in DNA: TGTGCCAGCAGCTTGTCCCTCACAGGGTTCGAGCAGTTCTTC.

This clone was counted once. This CDR3 is CASSLAGGDTEAFF. The CDR3 DNA reads TGTGCCAGCAGCTTAGCGGGAGGGGACACTGAAGCTTTCTTT. The chain employs TRBV11-2 and TRBJ1-1; TRBD1 might be the D (5 bases). Germline values: CDR1 SGHAT, CDR2 FQNNGV. The germline V and J ends were trimmed by 1 base and 3 bases, with 9 bases remaining between them. This CDR3 has 14 amino acids.

This sequence joins TRBV18 and TRBJ2-2; 8 bases align to TRBD1. Per germline, CDR1 KGHSH and CDR2 LQKENI. V lost 4 bases, J lost 4 bases, and 5 bases stayed unmatched. CDR3 length: 15 amino acids. The CDR3 DNA follows: TGTGCCAGCTCACTGCAGGGGGCACCCACCGGGGAGCTGTTTTTT. This gives the protein CASSLQGAPTGELFF.

J is TRBJ2-7 and V is TRBV4-2, with D maybe TRBD2 (7 bases). Germline V lookup: CDR1 LGHNA, CDR2 YNFKEQ. Trimming removed 11 bases from V and 2 bases from J, with 22 bases in between. The CDR3 has 15 residues. This CDR3 is CASPHHEGGPYEQYF. In nucleotides, the CDR3 is TGTGCCTCCCCCCACCACGAGGGGGGGCCCTACGAGCAGTACTTC.

The rearrangement uses TRBV10-3 and TRBJ2-1; TRBD1 is a possible D gene (6 bases). The V end was cut by 0 bases, the J end by 9 bases, with 12 bases between. CDR1 and CDR2 (germline): ENHRY, SYGVKD. There are 14 residues in the CDR3. The CDR3 bases are TGTGCCATCAGTGAGTCTAAACAGGGCCGTGAGCAGTTCTTC. It yields the protein CAISESKQGREQFF.

This clone was found once. The V call is TRBV29-1, the J call TRBJ1-2; D not certain. V lost 6 bases and J 0 bases, leaving 11 bases between the germline ends. The CDR3 totals 13 residues. CDR1 and CDR2 (germline): SQVTM, ANQGSEA. Here the CDR3 reads CSVRRVSNYGYTF. In DNA form, the CDR3 reads TGCAGCGTAAGGCGGGTGTCTAACTATGGCTACACCTTC.

The chain links TRBV7-9 to TRBJ1-6; D is uncertain. The germline V and J ends were trimmed by 5 bases and 9 bases, with 17 bases remaining between them. From germline, CDR1 is SEHNR and CDR2 FQNEAQ (reference sequence). This CDR3 is built from 15 residues. The DNA for the CDR3 is TGTGCCAGCAGCCCTGATGCGGGGTTGGGTTCACCCCTCCACTTT. This sequence encodes CASSPDAGLGSPLHF. Together with reference TRBV7-9 and TRBJ1-6, the CDR3 gives the full variable domain: DTGVSQNPRHKITKRGQNVTFRCDPISEHNRLYWYRQTLGQGPEFLTYFQNEAQLEKSRLLSDRFSAERPKGSFSTLEIQRTEQGDSAMYLCASSPDAGLGSPLHFGNGTRLTVT.

This chain connects TRBV6-2 or TRBV6-3 to TRBJ2-5; D may be TRBD2 (5 bases). V was cut by 3 bases and J by 7 bases, with 9 bases left in between. From germline, CDR1 is MNHEY and CDR2 SVGEGT. The CDR3 spans 12 residues. DNA of the CDR3: TGTGCCAGCAGTTATAGCGCAGGGACCCAGTACTTC. Its translation: CASSYSAGTQYF.

CDR3 nucleotide sequence: TGTGCCAGCAGTTACAGGGATCAAGAGACCCAGTACTTC. The encoded protein is CASSYRDQETQYF. This chain joins TRBV2 and TRBJ2-5; a weak D match, TRBD1 (6 bases). Germline CDR1 reads SNHLY; CDR2 reads FYNNEI. This CDR3 comprises 13 residues. Trimming took off 5 bases at V and 2 bases at J, with 9 bases between the two ends.

This clone was found once. The genes are TRBV7-2 and TRBJ1-6; D ambiguous. V was pared by 3 bases and J by 2 bases, with 11 bases between. The CDR3 is 16 amino acids. Germline-derived CDR1 and CDR2 are SGHTA and FQGNSA. CDR3 DNA sequence: TGTGCCAGCAGCTTGGCGAGGGAGGCCTATAATTCACCCCTCCACTTT. This codes for CASSLAREAYNSPLHF.

The V call is TRBV13, the J call TRBJ2-7; no clear D gene. The CDR3 covers 13 residues. V was clipped by 3 bases and J by 3 bases, with 9 bases between them. From germline, CDR1 is PRHDT and CDR2 FYEKMQ (reference sequence). DNA of the CDR3: TGTGCCAGCAGCTTCGCCAGTTACTACGAGCAGTACTTC. Its protein is CASSFASYYEQYF. Together with reference TRBV13 and TRBJ2-7, the CDR3 gives the full variable domain: AAGVIQSPRHLIKEKRETATLKCYPIPRHDTVYWYQQGPGQDPQFLISFYEKMQSDKGSIPDRFSAQQFSDYHSELNMSSLELGDSALYFCASSFASYYEQYFGPGTRLTVT.